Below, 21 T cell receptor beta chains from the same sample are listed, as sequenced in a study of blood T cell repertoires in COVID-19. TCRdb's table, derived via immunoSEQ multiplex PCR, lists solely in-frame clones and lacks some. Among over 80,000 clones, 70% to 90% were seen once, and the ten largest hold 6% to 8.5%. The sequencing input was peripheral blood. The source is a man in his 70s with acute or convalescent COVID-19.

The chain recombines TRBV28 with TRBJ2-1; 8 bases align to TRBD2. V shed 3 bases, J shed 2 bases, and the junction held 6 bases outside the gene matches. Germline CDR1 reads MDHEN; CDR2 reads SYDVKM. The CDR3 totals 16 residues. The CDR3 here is CASSFLAGQAYNEQFF. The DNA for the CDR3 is TGTGCCAGCAGTTTTCTAGCGGGCCAGGCCTACAATGAGCAGTTCTTC.

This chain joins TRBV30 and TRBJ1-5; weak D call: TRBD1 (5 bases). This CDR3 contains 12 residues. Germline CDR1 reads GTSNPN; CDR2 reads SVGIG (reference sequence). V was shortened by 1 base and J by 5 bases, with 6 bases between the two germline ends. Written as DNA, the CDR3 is TGTGCCTGGAGTGAGACAGATCAGCCCCAGCATTTT. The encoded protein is CAWSETDQPQHF. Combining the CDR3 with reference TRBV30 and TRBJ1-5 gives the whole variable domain SQTIHQWPATLVQPVGSPLSLECTVEGTSNPNLYWYRQAAGRGLQLLFYSVGIGQISSEVPQNLSASRPQDRQFILSSKKLLLSDSGFYLCAWSETDQPQHFGDGTRLSIL.

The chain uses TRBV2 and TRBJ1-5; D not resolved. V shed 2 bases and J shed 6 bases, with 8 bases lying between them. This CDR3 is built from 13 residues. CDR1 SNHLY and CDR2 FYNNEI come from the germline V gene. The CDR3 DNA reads TGTGCCAGCAGTGAATCAGGAGGTCAGCCCCAGCATTTT. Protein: CASSESGGQPQHF. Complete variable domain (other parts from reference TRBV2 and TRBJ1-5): EPEVTQTPSHQVTQMGQEVILRCVPISNHLYFYWYRQILGQKVEFLVSFYNNEISEKSEIFDDQFSVERPDGSNFTLKIRSTKLEDSAMYFCASSESGGQPQHFGDGTRLSIL.

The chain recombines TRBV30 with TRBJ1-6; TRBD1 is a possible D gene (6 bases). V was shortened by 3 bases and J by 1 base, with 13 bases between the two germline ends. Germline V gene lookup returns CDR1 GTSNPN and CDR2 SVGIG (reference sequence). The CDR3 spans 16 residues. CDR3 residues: CAWRGQGRSYNSPLHF. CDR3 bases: TGTGCCTGGAGGGGCCAGGGGCGGTCCTATAATTCACCCCTCCACTTT.

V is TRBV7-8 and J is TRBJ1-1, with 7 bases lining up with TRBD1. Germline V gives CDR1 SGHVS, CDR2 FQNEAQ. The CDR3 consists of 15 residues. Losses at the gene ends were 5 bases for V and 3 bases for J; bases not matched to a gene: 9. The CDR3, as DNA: TGTGCCAGCAGCCCGACTCCGGGACAGCACACTGAAGCTTTCTTT. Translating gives CASSPTPGQHTEAFF.

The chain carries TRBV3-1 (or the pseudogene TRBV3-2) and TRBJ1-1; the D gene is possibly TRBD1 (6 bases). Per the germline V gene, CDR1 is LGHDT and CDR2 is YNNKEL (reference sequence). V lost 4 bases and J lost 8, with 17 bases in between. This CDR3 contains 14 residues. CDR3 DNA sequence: TGTGCCAGCAGCCCTACCGGGAGGGGGGGGGAAGCTTTCTTT. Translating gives CASSPTGRGGEAFF.

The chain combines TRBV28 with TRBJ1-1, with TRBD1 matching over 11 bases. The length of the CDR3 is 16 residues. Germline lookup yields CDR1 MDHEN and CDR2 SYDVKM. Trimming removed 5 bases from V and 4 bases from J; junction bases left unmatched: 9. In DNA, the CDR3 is TGTGCCAGCAGTCTGGGACAGGGGGTATTTTCCACTGAAGCTTTCTTT. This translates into CASSLGQGVFSTEAFF.

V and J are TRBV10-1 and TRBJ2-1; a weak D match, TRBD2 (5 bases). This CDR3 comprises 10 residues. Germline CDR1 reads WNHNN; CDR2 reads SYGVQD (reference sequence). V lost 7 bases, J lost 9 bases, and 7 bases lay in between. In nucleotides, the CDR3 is TGCGCCAGCACGGGGATTGAGCAGTTCTTC. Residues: CASTGIEQFF.

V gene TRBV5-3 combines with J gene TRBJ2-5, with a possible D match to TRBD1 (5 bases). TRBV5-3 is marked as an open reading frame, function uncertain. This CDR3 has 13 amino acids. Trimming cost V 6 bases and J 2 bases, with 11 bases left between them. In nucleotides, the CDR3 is TGTGCCAGAATCAAGGACATTCAAGAGACCCAGTACTTC. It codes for CARIKDIQETQYF.

The CDR3 spells CASFPRGEYGYTF. As DNA, the CDR3 is TGTGCCAGCTTCCCCAGGGGAGAATATGGCTACACCTTC. This chain connects TRBV27 to TRBJ1-2; D is possibly TRBD1 (6 bases). The CDR3 runs 13 residues. The V end was cut by 8 bases, the J end by 5 bases, with 15 bases between. Germline V lookup: CDR1 MNHEY, CDR2 SMNVEV (reference sequence).

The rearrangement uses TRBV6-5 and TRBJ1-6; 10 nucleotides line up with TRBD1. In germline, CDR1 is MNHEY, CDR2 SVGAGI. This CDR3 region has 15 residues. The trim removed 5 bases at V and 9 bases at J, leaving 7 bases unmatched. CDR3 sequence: CASSTGQGNGSPLHF. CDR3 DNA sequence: TGTGCCAGCAGTACGGGACAGGGGAACGGTTCACCCCTCCACTTT.

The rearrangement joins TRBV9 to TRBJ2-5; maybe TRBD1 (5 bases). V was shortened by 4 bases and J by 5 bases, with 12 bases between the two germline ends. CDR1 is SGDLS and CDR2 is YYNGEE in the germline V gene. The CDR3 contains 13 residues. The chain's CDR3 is CASSPWGAETQYF. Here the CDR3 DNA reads TGTGCCAGCAGCCCCTGGGGCGCCGAGACCCAGTACTTC.

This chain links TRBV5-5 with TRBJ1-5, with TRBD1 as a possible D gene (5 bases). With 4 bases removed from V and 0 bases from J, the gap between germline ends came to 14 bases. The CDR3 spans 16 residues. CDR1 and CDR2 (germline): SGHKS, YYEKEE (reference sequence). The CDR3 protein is CASSREGRYSNQPQHF. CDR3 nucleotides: TGTGCCAGCAGCCGGGAGGGGAGATATAGCAATCAGCCCCAGCATTTT.

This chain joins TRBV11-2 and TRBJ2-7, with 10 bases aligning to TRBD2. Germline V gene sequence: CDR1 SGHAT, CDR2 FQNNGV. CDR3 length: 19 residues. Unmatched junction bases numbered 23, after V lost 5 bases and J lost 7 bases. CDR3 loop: CASSMEALAGEGRLREQYF. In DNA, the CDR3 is TGTGCCAGCAGCATGGAGGCGCTAGCGGGAGAAGGAAGACTACGAGAGCAGTACTTC.

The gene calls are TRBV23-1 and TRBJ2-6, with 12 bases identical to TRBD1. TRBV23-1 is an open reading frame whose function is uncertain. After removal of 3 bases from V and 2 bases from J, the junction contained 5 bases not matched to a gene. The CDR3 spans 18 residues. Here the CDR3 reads CASSHVGQGAPGANVLTF. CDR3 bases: TGCGCCAGCAGTCACGTGGGACAGGGGGCGCCTGGGGCCAACGTCCTGACTTTC.

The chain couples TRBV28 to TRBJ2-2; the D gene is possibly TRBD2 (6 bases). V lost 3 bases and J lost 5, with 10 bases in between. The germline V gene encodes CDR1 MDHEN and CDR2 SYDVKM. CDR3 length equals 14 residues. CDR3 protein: CASSLGGGTGELFF. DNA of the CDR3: TGTGCCAGCAGTTTGGGGGGTGGGACCGGGGAGCTGTTTTTT.

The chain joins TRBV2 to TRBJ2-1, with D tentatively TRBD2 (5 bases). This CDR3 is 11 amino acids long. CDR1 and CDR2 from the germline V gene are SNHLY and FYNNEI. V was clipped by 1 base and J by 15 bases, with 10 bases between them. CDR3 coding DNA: TGTGCCAGCAGTGAAGAGGCTAGCTCGTTCTTC. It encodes CASSEEASSFF.

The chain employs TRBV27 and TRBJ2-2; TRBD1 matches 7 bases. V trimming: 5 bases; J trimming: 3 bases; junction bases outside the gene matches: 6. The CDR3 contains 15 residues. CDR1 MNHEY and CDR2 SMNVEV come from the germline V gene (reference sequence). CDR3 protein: CASSPTGVDTGELFF. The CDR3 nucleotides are TGTGCCAGCAGTCCAACAGGGGTCGACACCGGGGAGCTGTTTTTT.

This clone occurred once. The CDR3 DNA sequence: TGTGCCAGCAGGGGAGTTAATGAAAAACTGTTTTTT. Translation gives CASRGVNEKLFF. The V gene is TRBV25-1, the J gene TRBJ1-4; D unclear. This CDR3 comprises 12 residues. The germline gives CDR1 MGHDK, CDR2 SYGVNS. Between the trimmed V and J ends, which lost 6 bases and 4 bases, there was a span of 6 bases.

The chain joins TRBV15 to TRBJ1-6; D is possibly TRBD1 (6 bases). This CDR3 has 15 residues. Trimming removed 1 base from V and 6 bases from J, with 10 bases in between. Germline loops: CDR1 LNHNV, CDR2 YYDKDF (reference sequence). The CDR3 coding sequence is TGTGCCACCAGCAGAGCGGGCAGGGGTAATTCACCCCTCCACTTT. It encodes CATSRAGRGNSPLHF.

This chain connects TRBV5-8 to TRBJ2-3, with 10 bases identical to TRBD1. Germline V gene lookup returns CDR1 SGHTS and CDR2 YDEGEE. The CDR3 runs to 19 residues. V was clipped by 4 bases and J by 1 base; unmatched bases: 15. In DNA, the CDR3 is TGTGCCAGCAGCAAAGGGACAGGGGCTGGCACAGGGGGCACAGATACGCAGTATTTT. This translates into CASSKGTGAGTGGTDTQYF.